This T cell receptor (beta chain) was profiled in a study of CD8 T cells in ankylosing spondylitis. Each CDR3 protein is one row after TCRdb ran MiXCR on the 5' RACE reads. This sample has about 510,000 distinct CDR3 sequences, with approximately 5% found just once. In germline, CDR1 is LGHNA, CDR2 YSLEER. The V end lost 5 bases, the J end lost 4 bases, and 17 bases lay between the germline ends. The CDR3 extends over 16 amino acids. The table lists this clonotype with many counts. The antigen is not known. Study-level findings and limits: Roughly 8 highly homologous variants formed a TCR beta motif that appeared characteristic of ankylosing spondylitis blood.

The J gene is TRBJ1-4, the V gene TRBV4-3; no firm D call. The clonotype comes from a male donor with ankylosing spondylitis. Sample: blood, either unsorted or a sorted T cell fraction (not recorded which). The CDR3 sequence is CASSTLRADDNEKLFF. The CDR3 DNA reads as TGCGCCAGCAGCACACTTCGAGCAGACGATAATGAAAAACTGTTTTTT.